A single sample is the source of the 23 T cell receptor beta chains below, sequenced in a study of T cell responses to AZD1222 COVID-19 vaccine. This table comes from immunoSEQ multiplex PCR, and its TCRdb copy is limited to in-frame clones, with some not included. In the table there are 150,000 to 180,000 clones, around 86% of which are singletons. The specimen comprised peripheral blood, sampled 28 days after the second AZD1222 dose. The receptor source for this set is an adult who received the AZD1222 COVID-19 vaccine.

V is TRBV28 and J is TRBJ1-2; possible D gene TRBD1, 6 bases. Germline V CDR1 and CDR2: MDHEN, SYDVKM. V lost 5 bases and J 8 bases, leaving 21 bases between the germline ends. CDR3 length: 15 residues. CDR3 sequence: CASSASGGTPGGYTF. The CDR3 DNA reads TGTGCCAGCAGTGCTTCGGGGGGCACCCCTGGAGGCTACACCTTC.

The rearrangement joins TRBV11-3 to TRBJ1-1, with D hard to call. Germline V CDR1 and CDR2: SGHNT, YENEEA. This CDR3 spans 13 amino acids. V lost 1 base and J lost 1, with 4 bases in between. The CDR3 sequence is CASSLAGNTEAFF. CDR3 sequence (DNA): TGTGCCAGCAGCTTAGCGGGGAACACTGAAGCTTTCTTT.

V and J are TRBV4-1 and TRBJ2-1; D is ambiguous. The V gene lost 2 bases and the J gene lost 7 bases, with 12 bases spanning the gap. CDR3 size: 14 residues. The germline V gene encodes CDR1 MGHRA and CDR2 YSYEKL. CDR3: CASSQTILGNEQFF. As DNA, the CDR3 is TGCGCCAGCAGCCAAACGATTCTGGGGAATGAGCAGTTCTTC.

V and J are TRBV3-1 (or the pseudogene TRBV3-2) and TRBJ1-2, with 8 bases identical to TRBD1. After removal of 2 bases from V and 3 bases from J, the junction contained 11 bases not matched to a gene. The CDR3 contains 17 residues. The V gene's germline CDR1 is LGHDT and CDR2 YNNKEL (reference sequence). The CDR3, as DNA: TGTGCCAGCAGCCAACCTCAGGGGGCGCAGGATGACTATGGCTACACCTTC. Amino acids: CASSQPQGAQDDYGYTF.

This clone was observed a few times. Other DNA sequences in this sample translate to the same CDR3. J is TRBJ1-3 and V is TRBV5-1; D unresolved. Germline V gene data show CDR1 as SGHRS and CDR2 as YFSETQ. The V gene lost 0 bases and the J gene lost 1 base, with 2 bases spanning the gap. The CDR3 has 13 amino acids. The CDR3 here is CASSLESGNTIYF. CDR3 coding DNA: TGCGCCAGCAGCTTGGAATCTGGAAACACCATATATTTT.

This chain connects TRBV3-1 (or the pseudogene TRBV3-2) to TRBJ2-3; TRBD2 matches at 7 bases. The CDR3 has 15 amino acids. From germline, CDR1 is LGHDT and CDR2 YNNKEL (reference sequence). Trimming removed 1 base from V and 4 bases from J; junction bases left unmatched: 5. CDR3 nucleotide sequence: TGTGCCAGCAGCCAAGGGGCGGGAGCCGCAGATACGCAGTATTTT. It encodes CASSQGAGAADTQYF.

In its sample, this clone was seen once. The chain has TRBV5-8 and TRBJ1-3, with D uncertain. Trimming left V 3 bases short and J 0 bases short, with 7 bases between. Per the germline V gene, CDR1 is SGHTS and CDR2 is YDEGEE. The CDR3 extends over 14 amino acids. CDR3 amino acids: CASSSSSSGNTIYF. In DNA form, the CDR3 reads TGTGCCAGCAGCTCCAGTAGCTCTGGAAACACCATATATTTT. Combining the CDR3 with reference TRBV5-8 and TRBJ1-3 gives the whole variable domain EAGVTQSPTHLIKTRGQQATLRCSPISGHTSVYWYQQALGLGLQFLLWYDEGEERNRGNFPPRFSGRQFPNYSSELNVNALELEDSALYLCASSSSSSGNTIYFGEGSWLTVV.

The V call is TRBV24-1, the J call TRBJ2-2; D gene uncertain. V gave up 0 bases and J gave up 6 bases, with 4 bases separating them. The CDR3 consists of 13 residues. The germline V gene encodes CDR1 KGHDR and CDR2 SFDVKD. The CDR3 DNA sequence: TGTGCCACCAGTGATTTGAATCCCGGGGAGCTGTTTTTT. Its protein product is CATSDLNPGELFF.

The chain has TRBV6-5 and TRBJ1-6, with 8 bases lining up with TRBD1. The CDR3 sequence is 13 residues long. V shed 7 bases and J 8 bases; nucleotides not matched to a gene: 4. The V gene's germline CDR1 is MNHEY and CDR2 SVGAGI. The CDR3 coding sequence is TGTGCCAGCAATCAGGGGGCGGATTCACCCCTCCACTTT. Protein sequence: CASNQGADSPLHF.

Many counts were recorded for this clone. The chain joins TRBV2 to TRBJ2-5; TRBD2 aligns across 10 bases. Germline CDR1 and CDR2: SNHLY and FYNNEI. The CDR3 is 16 residues long. The V and J ends lost 6 bases and 5 bases, in that order; junction bases with no gene match: 12. This CDR3 reads CASRAPQREGRETQYF. In DNA form, the CDR3 reads TGTGCCAGCAGGGCCCCCCAGCGGGAGGGCCGGGAGACCCAGTACTTC.

V gene TRBV4-2 combines with J gene TRBJ2-2, with D possibly TRBD2 on 6 matching bases. Germline V gene sequence: CDR1 LGHNA, CDR2 YNFKEQ. The length of the CDR3 is 18 residues. The V gene lost 0 bases and the J gene lost 1 base, with 15 bases spanning the gap. Here the CDR3 DNA reads TGTGCCAGCAGCCAAGAGGGGGGACCGTTACTGAACACCGGGGAGCTGTTTTTT. It yields the protein CASSQEGGPLLNTGELFF.

V and J are TRBV19 and TRBJ1-5, with D perhaps matching TRBD1 (5 bases). V lost 3 bases and J 1 base, leaving 10 bases between the germline ends. Germline CDR1 is LNHDA and CDR2 is SQIVND (reference sequence). This CDR3 is 15 amino acids long. CDR3 DNA: TGTGCCAGTAGTATCCCAGGGAGCAGCAATCAGCCCCAGCATTTT. Amino acids: CASSIPGSSNQPQHF.

The chain uses TRBV28 and TRBJ1-1; tentative D call: TRBD1 (5 bases). The V end was cut by 0 bases, the J end by 2 bases, with 13 bases between. This CDR3 is 16 amino acids long. Germline lookup yields CDR1 MDHEN and CDR2 SYDVKM. In DNA form, the CDR3 reads TGTGCCAGCAGTTTATGGCAGGGCTTGAGAAACACTGAAGCTTTCTTT. It yields the protein CASSLWQGLRNTEAFF. The variable domain in full, completed from reference TRBV28 and TRBJ1-1, reads DVKVTQSSRYLVKRTGEKVFLECVQDMDHENMFWYRQDPGLGLRLIYFSYDVKMKEKGDIPEGYSVSREKKERFSLILESASTNQTSMYLCASSLWQGLRNTEAFFGQGTRLTVV.

This chain links TRBV5-1 with TRBJ2-1; 11 nucleotides agree with TRBD2. With 0 bases clipped from V and 5 bases from J, the junction kept 7 bases outside the gene matches. Per germline, CDR1 SGHRS and CDR2 YFSETQ. The CDR3 extends over 17 amino acids. The CDR3 here is CASSLEIAGGPHNEQFF. Written as DNA, the CDR3 is TGCGCCAGCAGCTTGGAAATAGCGGGAGGGCCCCACAATGAGCAGTTCTTC.

The genes are TRBV11-3 and TRBJ2-3; the match to TRBD2 covers 9 bases. V gave up 3 bases and J gave up 7 bases; unmatched junction bases: 5. The CDR3 runs to 14 residues. In germline, CDR1 is SGHNT, CDR2 YENEEA. In DNA form, the CDR3 reads TGTGCCAGCAGCTTGACTAGCGGCAGCTATACGCAGTATTTT. It codes for CASSLTSGSYTQYF. The full variable domain, completed using reference TRBV11-3 and TRBJ2-3, is EAGVVQSPRYKIIEKKQPVAFWCNPISGHNTLYWYLQNLGQGPELLIRYENEEAVDDSQLPKDRFSAERLKGVDSTLKIQPAELGDSAVYLCASSLTSGSYTQYFGPGTRLTVL.

The genes are TRBV5-1 and TRBJ2-5; 8 bases align to TRBD2. This CDR3 contains 14 residues. The germline V gene encodes CDR1 SGHRS and CDR2 YFSETQ. V trimming: 4 bases; J trimming: 5 bases; junction bases outside the gene matches: 7. In DNA, the CDR3 is TGCGCCAGCAGCCGCCCGGGAGGGGTGGAGACCCAGTACTTC. It specifies CASSRPGGVETQYF.

The CDR3 reads CASSFVRGASSNQPQHF. The CDR3 bases are TGTGCCAGCAGCTTCGTCCGGGGGGCGAGTAGCAATCAGCCCCAGCATTTT. This sequence joins TRBV7-9 and TRBJ1-5; maybe TRBD1 (6 bases). Between the trimmed V and J ends, which lost 3 bases and 0 bases, there was a span of 15 bases. Germline CDR1 SEHNR, CDR2 FQNEAQ (reference sequence). The CDR3 spans 17 residues.

The V gene is TRBV20-1, the J gene TRBJ2-7; unclear D gene. Trimming removed 3 bases at V and 6 bases at J, with 12 bases between. The CDR3 loop spans 12 amino acids. Germline assignment: CDR1 DFQATT and CDR2 SNEGSKA (reference sequence). The CDR3 spells CSASNTVVEQYF. CDR3 sequence (DNA): TGCAGTGCTAGTAACACTGTAGTCGAGCAGTACTTC.

The chain joins TRBV5-4 to TRBJ1-2; D is ambiguous. Germline CDR1 reads SGHNT; CDR2 reads YYREEE (reference sequence). V lost 4 bases and J lost 7, with 14 bases in between. The CDR3 contains 13 residues. CDR3 DNA: TGTGCCAGCAGCCTCCCCTCCGAGACTGGCTACACCTTC. It yields the protein CASSLPSETGYTF.

J is TRBJ2-1 and V is TRBV7-3; D unresolved. Trimming shortened V by 4 bases and J by 10 bases, and 14 bases separated the two germline ends. From germline, CDR1 is SGHTA and CDR2 FQGTGA. The CDR3 is 13 residues long. CDR3 sequence (DNA): TGTGCCAGCAGCTCCGAATCCGTCGGGGAGCAGTTCTTC. Its protein product is CASSSESVGEQFF.

The chain carries TRBV11-2 and TRBJ1-4; D is perhaps TRBD1 (5 bases). The V and J ends lost 3 bases and 3 bases respectively, with 11 bases between them. The CDR3 covers 15 residues. The V gene's germline CDR1 is SGHAT and CDR2 FQNNGV. The CDR3 loop is CASSFVRVPNEKLFF. The CDR3 DNA reads as TGTGCCAGCAGCTTTGTCAGGGTTCCTAATGAAAAACTGTTTTTT. Variable domain in full (rest from reference TRBV11-2 and TRBJ1-4): EAGVAQSPRYKIIEKRQSVAFWCNPISGHATLYWYQQILGQGPKLLIQFQNNGVVDDSQLPKDRFSAERLKGVDSTLKIQPAKLEDSAVYLCASSFVRVPNEKLFFGSGTQLSVL.

J is TRBJ1-1 and V is TRBV5-1; D ambiguous. The CDR3 consists of 13 residues. The germline gives CDR1 SGHRS, CDR2 YFSETQ. The V gene lost 1 base and the J gene lost 1 base, with 5 bases spanning the gap. CDR3 protein: CASSLPQNTEAFF. The CDR3 DNA follows: TGCGCCAGCAGCTTGCCCCAGAACACTGAAGCTTTCTTT. The variable domain in full, with the rest retrieved from reference TRBV5-1 and TRBJ1-1, is KAGVTQTPRYLIKTRGQQVTLSCSPISGHRSVSWYQQTPGQGLQFLFEYFSETQRNKGNFPGRFSGRQFSNSRSEMNVSTLELGDSALYLCASSLPQNTEAFFGQGTRLTVV.

The CDR3 region has the DNA TGTGCCAGTTCCGACAGGGTTATGGGAGCCATGAACACTGAAGCTTTCTTT. This gives the protein CASSDRVMGAMNTEAFF. The chain combines TRBV27 with TRBJ1-1; 7 nucleotides match TRBD1. Germline assignment: CDR1 MNHEY and CDR2 SMNVEV (reference sequence). CDR3 length: 17 amino acids. After removal of 9 bases from V and 0 bases from J, the junction contained 16 bases not matched to a gene.